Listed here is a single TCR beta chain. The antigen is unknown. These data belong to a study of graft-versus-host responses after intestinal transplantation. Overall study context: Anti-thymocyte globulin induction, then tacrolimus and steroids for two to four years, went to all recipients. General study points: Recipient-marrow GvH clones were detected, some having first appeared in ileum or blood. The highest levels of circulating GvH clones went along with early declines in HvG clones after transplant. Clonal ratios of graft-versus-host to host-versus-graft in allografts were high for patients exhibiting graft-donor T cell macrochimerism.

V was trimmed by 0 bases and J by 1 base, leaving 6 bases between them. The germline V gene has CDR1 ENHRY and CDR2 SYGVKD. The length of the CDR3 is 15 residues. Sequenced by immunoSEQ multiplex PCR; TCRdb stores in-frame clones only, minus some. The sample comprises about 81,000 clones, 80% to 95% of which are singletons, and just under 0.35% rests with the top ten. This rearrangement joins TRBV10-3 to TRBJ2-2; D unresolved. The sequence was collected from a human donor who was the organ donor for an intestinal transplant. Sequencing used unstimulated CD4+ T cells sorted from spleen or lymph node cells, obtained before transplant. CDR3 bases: TGTGCCATCAGTGAGTCCCCGGTGAACACCGGGGAGCTGTTTTTT. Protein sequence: CAISESPVNTGELFF.